This TCR beta chain derives from a study of cytomegalovirus exposure and HLA in healthy donors. Across the whole study: Drawn from HLA-typed donors, approximately 86 million unique TCRs were held in an early data release.

The donors were healthy bone marrow donors. Germline V gives CDR1 MGHRA, CDR2 YSYEKL. The CDR3 consists of 13 residues. V was clipped by 4 bases and J by 6 bases, with 13 bases between them. PCR was performed using 60 Vbeta and 13 Jbeta primers. Per the original methods: Around 9.9 million shared chains were among the about 80 million unique TCR beta chains that a later analysis counted. Data came from immunoSEQ multiplex PCR; TCRdb stores just in-frame clones and leaves some out. The D gene and trimming were derived from the DNA, and the V and J assignments and clone size from that table. The repertoire has around 30,000 clones, around nine tenths of them found once; the top ten carry under 3%.

The receptor was isolated from a boy younger than 18 in good health and CMV-seronegative. This rearrangement joins TRBV4-1 to TRBJ2-7; D may be TRBD2 (6 bases). Input material: PBMCs. The CDR3 region has the DNA TGCGCCAGCAGCCCCGGGACTGGAACCGAGCAGTACTTC. The encoded protein is CASSPGTGTEQYF.